The 10 T cell receptor beta chains below were found in one sample sequenced in a study of regulatory T cells in long-lasting Graves disease. Building the TCR beta libraries relied on iRepertoire HTBI primers, and CDR3 regions underwent Arm-PCR. TCRdb analysed the multiplex PCR reads with MiXCR anew, one entry per CDR3 protein. The sample consists of some 470,000 distinct CDR3 sequences, about 22% of them appearing once. Time point of the sample: persistent/refractory GD, antithyroid drugs over 5 years with positive TRAb. Extracted RNA from PBMCs served as the source of the TCR library. Sequencing was performed on peripheral blood mononuclear cells (PBMCs), taken when the disease was refractory, from a patient treated with antithyroid drugs. Receptors originate from a female donor with Graves disease.

This clonotype was observed at least ten times. The chain employs TRBV11-3 and TRBJ1-2; D perhaps matches TRBD1 (5 bases). Per the germline V gene, CDR1 is SGHNT and CDR2 is YENEEA. This CDR3 spans 13 amino acids. V was pared by 8 bases and J by 9 bases, with 19 bases between. The DNA of the CDR3 is TGTGCCAGCGGGCAGGGAGACAGCCGTCGCTACACCTTC. As protein: CASGQGDSRRYTF.

This clonotype was seen at least ten times. The chain carries TRBV10-3 and TRBJ2-7, with no clear D. The CDR3 runs to 14 residues. V was cut by 2 bases and J by 4 bases, with 12 bases left in between. Per the germline V gene, CDR1 is ENHRY and CDR2 is SYGVKD. In DNA, the CDR3 is TGTGCCATCAGTGAGCTGTCAGAGCAATACGAGCAGTACTTC. It translates to CAISELSEQYEQYF.

This clonotype has more than one count but fewer than ten. This sequence joins TRBV7-9 and TRBJ2-1; D is undetermined. The CDR3 loop spans 14 amino acids. V lost 5 bases and J 8 bases, leaving 16 bases between the germline ends. Looked up from germline, CDR1 is SEHNR and CDR2 is FQNEAQ (reference sequence). The chain's CDR3 is CASSRRPLSDEQFF. The CDR3 nucleotides are TGTGCCAGCAGCCGTCGACCGTTAAGCGATGAGCAGTTCTTC.

On this clonotype itself: The CDR3 does not end in the conserved phenylalanine or tryptophan, so this is likely a read error. This rearrangement joins TRBV30 to TRBJ2-7, with 8 bases matching TRBD1. Trimming took 2 bases from V and 6 from J; bases not matched to a gene: 6. CDR1 GTSNPN and CDR2 SVGIG come from the germline V gene (reference sequence). The CDR3 totals 13 residues. The CDR3 coding sequence is TGTGCCTGGAGTCCTACAGGGGGGAGCGAGCAGTACTCC. Translated: CAWSPTGGSEQYS.

Only a few counts were recorded for this clonotype. The V call is TRBV28, the J call TRBJ1-5; D is unresolved. Germline CDR1 and CDR2: MDHEN and SYDVKM. V was cut by 7 bases and J by 4 bases, with 8 bases left in between. The CDR3 consists of 12 residues. The CDR3 nucleotides read TGTGCCAGCACCTTAACAAATCAGCCCCAGCATTTT. As protein: CASTLTNQPQHF.

This clonotype was seen only a few times. The J gene is TRBJ1-1, the V gene TRBV13; TRBD1 is a possible D gene (5 bases). The CDR3 sequence is 15 residues long. V was clipped by 2 bases and J by 0 bases, with 10 bases between them. Germline V gene sequence: CDR1 PRHDT, CDR2 FYEKMQ (reference sequence). DNA of the CDR3: TGTGCCAGCAGCTTATATGGGGGGATGAACACTGAAGCTTTCTTT. Translation gives CASSLYGGMNTEAFF.

The CDR3 sequence is CASSPQGDATGELFF. For the CDR3, the DNA is TGTGCCAGCAGTCCCCAGGGGGACGCAACCGGGGAGCTGTTTTTT. This chain connects TRBV6-1 to TRBJ2-2, with 7 bases that match TRBD1. The CDR3 has 15 residues. Germline V gene lookup returns CDR1 MNHNS and CDR2 SASEGT. The J segment lost 5 bases and the V segment lost 5 bases, leaving 8 bases of the junction unmatched.

The genes are TRBV3-1 and TRBJ1-2, with D uncertain. Germline V gives CDR1 LGHDT, CDR2 YNNKEL (reference sequence). Trimming shortened V by 1 base and J by 2 bases, and 11 bases separated the two germline ends. The CDR3 contains 15 residues. CDR3 coding DNA: TGTGCCAGCAGCCAAGCACACTTAGGGAACTATGGCTACACCTTC. This sequence encodes CASSQAHLGNYGYTF.

This clonotype was seen ten or more times. The chain's CDR3 is CASSPRTEETQYF. CDR3 in DNA: TGTGCCAGCAGCCCACGGACAGAAGAGACCCAGTACTTC. The rearrangement uses TRBV11-3 and TRBJ2-5; D may be TRBD1 (6 bases). The V gene's germline CDR1 is SGHNT and CDR2 YENEEA. Trimming removed 5 bases at V and 3 bases at J, with 10 bases between. CDR3 length: 13 residues. Drawing the rest from reference TRBV11-3 and TRBJ2-5, the complete variable domain is EAGVVQSPRYKIIEKKQPVAFWCNPISGHNTLYWYLQNLGQGPELLIRYENEEAVDDSQLPKDRFSAERLKGVDSTLKIQPAELGDSAVYLCASSPRTEETQYFGPGTRLLVL.

The CDR3: CASTSAGLTDTQYF. The DNA of the CDR3 is TGCGCCAGCACATCGGCGGGACTCACAGATACGCAGTATTTT. V usage is TRBV5-1 and J usage is TRBJ2-3; possibly TRBD2 for D (6 bases). The germline CDR1 and CDR2 sequences are SGHRS and YFSETQ. The CDR3 sequence is 14 residues long. Trimming left V 6 bases short and J 2 bases short, with 13 bases between.